This TCR beta chain emerged from a study of control samples from healthy donors and cancer patients. The germline gives CDR1 KGHDR, CDR2 SFDVKD. The CDR3 has 14 amino acids. With 3 bases removed from V and 5 bases from J, the gap between germline ends came to 10 bases. The data were produced by immunoSEQ multiplex PCR, yet TCRdb's version contains in-frame clones alone and is incomplete. The sample lists around 170,000 clones; around 90% were seen once. The specimen was blood. This clonotype originated in a woman in her thirties in good health. This chain links TRBV24-1 with TRBJ2-1; D not resolved. CDR3 sequence: CATSDRAENNEQFF. The CDR3 nucleotides read TGTGCCACCAGTGATAGGGCAGAGAACAATGAGCAGTTCTTC.